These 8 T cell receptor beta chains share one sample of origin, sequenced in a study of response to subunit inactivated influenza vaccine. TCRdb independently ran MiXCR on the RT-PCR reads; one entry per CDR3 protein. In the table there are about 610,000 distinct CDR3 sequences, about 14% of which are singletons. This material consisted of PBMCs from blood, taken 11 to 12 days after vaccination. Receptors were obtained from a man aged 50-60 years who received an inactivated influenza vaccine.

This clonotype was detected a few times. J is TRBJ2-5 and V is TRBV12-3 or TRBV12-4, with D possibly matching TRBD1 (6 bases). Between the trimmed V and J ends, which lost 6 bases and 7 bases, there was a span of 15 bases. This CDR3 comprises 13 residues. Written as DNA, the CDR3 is TGTGCCAGCAGCGACAGGATCCGATCGACCCAGTACTTC. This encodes CASSDRIRSTQYF.

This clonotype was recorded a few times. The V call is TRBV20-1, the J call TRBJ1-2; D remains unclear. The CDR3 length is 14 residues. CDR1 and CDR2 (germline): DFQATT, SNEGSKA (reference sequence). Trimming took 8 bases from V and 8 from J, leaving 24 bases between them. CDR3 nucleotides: TGCAGTCCCAGAGCCGAACTTACCGGGGAGGGCTACACCTTC. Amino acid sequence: CSPRAELTGEGYTF.

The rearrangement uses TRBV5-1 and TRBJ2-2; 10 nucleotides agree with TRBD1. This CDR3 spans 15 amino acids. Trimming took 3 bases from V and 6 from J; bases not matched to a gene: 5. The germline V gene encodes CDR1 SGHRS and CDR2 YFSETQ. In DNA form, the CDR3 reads TGCGCCAGCAGCTGGCGGACAGGGGGGTCCGGGGAGCTGTTTTTT. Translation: CASSWRTGGSGELFF.

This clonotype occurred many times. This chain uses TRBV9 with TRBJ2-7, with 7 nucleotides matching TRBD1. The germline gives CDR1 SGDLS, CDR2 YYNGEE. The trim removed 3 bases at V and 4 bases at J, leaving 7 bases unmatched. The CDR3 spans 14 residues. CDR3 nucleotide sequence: TGTGCCAGCAGCGCCCCGAACAGGGGTTACGAGCAGTACTTC. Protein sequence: CASSAPNRGYEQYF.

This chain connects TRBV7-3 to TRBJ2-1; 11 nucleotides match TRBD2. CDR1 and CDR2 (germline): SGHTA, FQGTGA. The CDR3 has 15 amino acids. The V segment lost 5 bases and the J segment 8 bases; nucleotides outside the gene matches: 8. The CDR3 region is CASSVTSGSIYEQFF. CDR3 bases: TGTGCCAGCAGCGTCACTAGCGGGAGCATTTATGAGCAGTTCTTC.

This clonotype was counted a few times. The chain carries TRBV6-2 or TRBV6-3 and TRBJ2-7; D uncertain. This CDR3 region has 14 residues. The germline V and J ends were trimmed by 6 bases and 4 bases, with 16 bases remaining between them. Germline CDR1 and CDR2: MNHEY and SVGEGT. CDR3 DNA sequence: TGTGCCAGCAGAAGAAGACCGATTCCGTACGAGCAGTACTTC. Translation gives CASRRRPIPYEQYF.

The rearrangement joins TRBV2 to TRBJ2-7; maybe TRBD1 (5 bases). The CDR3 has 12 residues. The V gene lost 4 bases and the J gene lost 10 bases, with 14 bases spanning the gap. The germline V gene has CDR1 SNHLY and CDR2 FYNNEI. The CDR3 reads CASSVGRAYQYF. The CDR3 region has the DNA TGTGCCAGCAGTGTTGGCAGGGCGTATCAGTACTTC.

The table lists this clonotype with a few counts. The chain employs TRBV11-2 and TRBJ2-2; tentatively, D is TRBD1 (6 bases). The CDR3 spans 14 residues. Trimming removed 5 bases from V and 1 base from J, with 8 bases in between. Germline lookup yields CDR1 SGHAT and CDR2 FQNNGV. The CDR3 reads CASSMDRNTGELFF. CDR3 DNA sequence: TGTGCCAGCAGCATGGACAGGAACACCGGGGAGCTGTTTTTT.